This TCR beta chain was captured in a study of blood T cell repertoires in COVID-19. Study-wide background: Samples taken during acute and convalescent COVID-19 were collected in the United States, Italy and Spain.

Germline V CDR1 and CDR2: MNHEY, SMNVEV (reference sequence). This CDR3 region has 15 residues. Trimming pared 7 bases from V and 2 bases from J, leaving 17 bases between. Clones were sequenced by immunoSEQ multiplex PCR, and TCRdb holds only the in-frame ones, with some missing. The sample lists a few hundred thousand clones; 86% were seen once. The genes are TRBV27 and TRBJ1-1; unclear D gene. Sequenced material: PBMCs or T cells enriched from blood (not recorded which). The receptor's source is a woman under 40 who had been exposed to COVID-19. The CDR3 loop is CASKVGFEKNTEAFF. The CDR3 DNA follows: TGTGCCAGCAAAGTCGGTTTTGAGAAAAACACTGAAGCTTTCTTT.